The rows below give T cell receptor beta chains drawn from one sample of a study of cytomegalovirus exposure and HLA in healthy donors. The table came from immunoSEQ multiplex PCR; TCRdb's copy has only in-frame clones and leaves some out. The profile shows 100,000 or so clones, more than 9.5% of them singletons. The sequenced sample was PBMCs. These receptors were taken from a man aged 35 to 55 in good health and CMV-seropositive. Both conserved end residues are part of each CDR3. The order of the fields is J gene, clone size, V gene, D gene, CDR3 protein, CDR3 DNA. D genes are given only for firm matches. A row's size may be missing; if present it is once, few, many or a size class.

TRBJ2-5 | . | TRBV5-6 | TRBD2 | CASSFLQAGTETQYF | TGTGCCAGCAGCTTTCTGCAAGCGGGAACGGAGACCCAGTACTTC
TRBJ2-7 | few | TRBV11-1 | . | CASSLQGGQYEQYF | TGTGCCAGCAGCTTGCAGGGTGGCCAGTACGAGCAGTACTTC
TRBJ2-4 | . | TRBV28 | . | CASSLSGSTSKNIQYF | TGTGCCAGCAGTTTATCCGGGAGTACGTCCAAAAACATTCAGTACTTC
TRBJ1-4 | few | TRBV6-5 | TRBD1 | CASSYGQGVGKLFF | TGTGCCAGCAGTTACGGGCAGGGGGTTGGAAAACTGTTTTTT
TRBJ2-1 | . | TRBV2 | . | CASSEDLQGGNEQFF | TGTGCCAGCAGTGAAGACCTTCAAGGGGGTAATGAGCAGTTCTTC
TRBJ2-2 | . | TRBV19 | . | CASSLGQNTGELFF | TGTGCCAGTAGTCTTGGACAGAACACCGGGGAGCTGTTTTTT
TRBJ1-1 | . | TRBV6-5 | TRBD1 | CASSRGTGVATEAFF | TGTGCCAGCAGTAGAGGGACAGGGGTGGCCACTGAAGCTTTCTTT
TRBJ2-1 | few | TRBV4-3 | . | CASSQGRAGGVWGNEQFF | TGCGCCAGCAGCCAAGGCCGGGCGGGCGGTGTTTGGGGCAATGAGCAGTTCTTC
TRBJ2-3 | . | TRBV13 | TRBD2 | CASSSRSRTSDTDTQYF | TGTGCCAGCAGCTCGAGGTCGCGGACTAGCGACACAGATACGCAGTATTTT
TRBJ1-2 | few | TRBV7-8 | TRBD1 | CASSSGNLDRGQANYGYTF | TGTGCCAGCAGCTCAGGAAACTTGGACAGGGGGCAGGCTAACTATGGCTACACCTTC
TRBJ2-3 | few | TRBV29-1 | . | CSVALGHTTDTQYF | TGCAGCGTTGCTTTGGGACACACCACAGATACGCAGTATTTT